This T cell receptor (beta chain) was obtained from a study of blood T cell repertoires in COVID-19. Study as a whole: COVID-19 samples collected from the United States, Italy and Spain covered acute and convalescent phases. T cells, B-cell-depleted T cells, or PBMCs provided the cDNA or gDNA that served as material.

The trim removed 6 bases at V and 7 bases at J, leaving 5 bases unmatched. This CDR3 has 14 amino acids. Per the germline V gene, CDR1 is SGHDN and CDR2 is FVKESK. The authors' processing: Cell counts per sample came from amplifying reference gene primers. Assay used: immunoSEQ multiplex PCR; TCRdb lists only in-frame clones, some missing. V, J and clone size were drawn from that table, and D and trimming were deduced from the DNA. The table lists some 200,000 clones, about 80% of them singletons. This chain links TRBV14 with TRBJ1-6, with TRBD1 matching over 8 bases. This receptor was obtained from a woman aged 55-69 years with acute or convalescent COVID-19. The sample taken for sequencing was peripheral blood. CDR3 nucleotides: TGTGCCAGCAGACAACAGGGGGTCAATTCACCCCTCCACTTT. This encodes CASRQQGVNSPLHF.